Below, one TCR beta chain is given with its context. No antigen is known for it. In the PCR, 60 Vbeta and 13 Jbeta primers were used. Repertoires were generated with immunoSEQ multiplex PCR, while TCRdb's copy carries only in-frame clones and drops some. The sample contains under 150,000 clones, 67% of which appear only once. This entry comes from a study of cytomegalovirus exposure and HLA in healthy donors. Study information: A data release that came early held 75 million to 85 million unique TCRs from HLA-typed donors. Study-wide results and caveats: With later analysis, a missense DCLRE1C variant became linked to TCR beta V- and J-gene trimming. Productive rates of about 87% or about 30% were seen for most TCR beta V segments in an earlier analysis. The majority of TCR sequences were rare, yet some public TCRs appeared in many donors.

V was pared by 3 bases and J by 5 bases, with 8 bases of the junction left unmatched. Germline CDR1 and CDR2: SGHNT and YYREEE (reference sequence). CDR3 length equals 15 residues. The rearrangement uses TRBV5-4 and TRBJ1-2, with TRBD1 identical over 9 bases. The sequencing input was PBMCs. The TCR comes from a man younger than 35 in good health and CMV-seropositive. As DNA, the CDR3 is TGTGCCAGCAGCTCTAGGACAGGGGTTGGTTATGGCTACACCTTC. This gives the protein CASSSRTGVGYGYTF.